Listed here is a single T cell receptor (beta chain). Trimming at V came to 1 base and at J to 1 base, leaving 5 bases not matched to a gene. Germline values: CDR1 MDHEN, CDR2 SYDVKM. The CDR3 spans 17 residues. The sample comes from a study of cytomegalovirus exposure and HLA in healthy donors. With 60 Vbeta and 13 Jbeta primers, the PCR was carried out. Assay used: immunoSEQ multiplex PCR; TCRdb lists only in-frame clones, some missing. The table shows some 130,000 clones, with around 70% occurring only once. Sequences were obtained from PBMCs. This sequence was found in a woman aged 60 to 75 in good health and CMV-seropositive. The chain employs TRBV28 and TRBJ2-1; 9 bases are shared with TRBD2. CDR3 bases: TGTGCCAGCAGTTTATTGGCGGGAGGGCGTTCCTACAATGAGCAGTTCTTC. The encoded protein is CASSLLAGGRSYNEQFF.